The rows below give T cell receptor beta chains drawn from one sample of a study of blood T cell repertoires in COVID-19. Repertoires were generated with immunoSEQ multiplex PCR, while TCRdb's copy carries only in-frame clones and drops some. The sample has around 70,000 clones; around 78% are singletons. The sample taken for sequencing was peripheral blood. The receptors were sampled from a human donor in a cohort sampled during active COVID-19. Each CDR3 is given with its conserved first and last residue. A D gene is named only where the DNA matches it firmly. The size entry is marked missing in some rows and otherwise reads once, few, many or a size class.

D gene,V gene,clone size,J gene,CDR3 length,CDR3 DNA,CDR3 protein
-,TRBV3-1/TRBV3-2,-,TRBJ1-5,15,TGTGCCAGCAGCCAAACGTCGGGGGGCAATCAGCCCCAGCATTTT,CASSQTSGGNQPQHF
-,TRBV10-2,few,TRBJ2-7,21,TGCGCCAGCAGTGACCCGGAGTCCGGAGGGGCACGTGGGAGTCCCCCCTACGAGCAGTACTTC,CASSDPESGGARGSPPYEQYF
-,TRBV9,-,TRBJ1-1,14,TGTGCCAGCAGCCCGGGACACATGAACACTGAAGCTTTCTTT,CASSPGHMNTEAFF
-,TRBV3-1/TRBV3-2,-,TRBJ2-5,13,TGTGCCAGCAGCCCAAGCCCCTTAGAGACCCAGTACTTC,CASSPSPLETQYF
TRBD1,TRBV28,once,TRBJ1-2,15,TGTGCCAGCAGTCCGGGCCTCGGGACAGTCGGCGGCTACACCTTC,CASSPGLGTVGGYTF
-,TRBV19,-,TRBJ2-7,14,TGTGCCAGTAGTATTACCTTCCCGGTCGACGAGCAGTACTTC,CASSITFPVDEQYF
-,TRBV6-6,-,TRBJ1-5,11,TGTGCCAGCAGTGCAGGGGTAGTACAGCATTTT,CASSAGVVQHF
TRBD1,TRBV7-6,-,TRBJ2-7,15,TGTGCCAGCAGCTCCGGACAGGGTATATTCTACGAGCAGTACTTC,CASSSGQGIFYEQYF
TRBD1,TRBV7-2,-,TRBJ2-7,14,TGTGCCAGCAGCTTAGTCGGGACAGGCTACGAGCAGTACTTC,CASSLVGTGYEQYF
-,TRBV7-6,once,TRBJ1-2,15,TGTGCCAGCAGCCCATTGGCGGGGACTAACTATGGCTACACCTTC,CASSPLAGTNYGYTF
-,TRBV29-1,-,TRBJ2-1,13,TGCAGCGTCGACAGCTCCTTAAGCAATGAGCAGTTCTTC,CSVDSSLSNEQFF
TRBD2,TRBV3-1/TRBV3-2,-,TRBJ2-2,17,TGTGCCAGCAGCCAACCGGGACTAGCGGGAGGAACCGGGGAGCTGTTTTTT,CASSQPGLAGGTGELFF
-,TRBV7-9,-,TRBJ2-7,15,TGTGCCAGCAGTGCACAGGGCCTACCTAACTACGAGCAGTACTTC,CASSAQGLPNYEQYF
-,TRBV27,-,TRBJ2-1,14,TGTGCCAGCAGTTTTCCTGGGACTTATAATGAGCAGTTCTTC,CASSFPGTYNEQFF
-,TRBV5-8,few,TRBJ1-4,15,TGTGCCAGCAGGGAATACCTCGGGTTAAGTGAAAAACTGTTTTTT,CASREYLGLSEKLFF
-,TRBV11-2,-,TRBJ2-1,15,TGTGCCAGCAGCTTAGGGAGGGGCACCTACAATGAGCAGTTCTTC,CASSLGRGTYNEQFF
-,TRBV3-1/TRBV3-2,-,TRBJ2-3,16,TGTGCCAGCAGCCAAGCTGAGCTAGCCATAACAGATACGCAGTATTTT,CASSQAELAITDTQYF
-,TRBV4-1,-,TRBJ1-2,18,TGCGCCAGCAGCCAAGATCCGCTCATTGTTGGGCAATTCTATGGCTACACCTTC,CASSQDPLIVGQFYGYTF
TRBD2,TRBV6-2/TRBV6-3,few,TRBJ2-5,15,TGTGCCAGCAGTTATCTTCTAGCGGGAACGGAGACCCAGTACTTC,CASSYLLAGTETQYF
-,TRBV28,-,TRBJ2-3,16,TGTGCCAGCAGTTTCCCACTAGCTCTAGGGGCAGATACGCAGTATTTT,CASSFPLALGADTQYF
TRBD2,TRBV6-5,-,TRBJ2-7,14,TGTGCCAGCATTCGACTAGCGGGAACCTACGAGCAGTACTTC,CASIRLAGTYEQYF
TRBD2,TRBV18,-,TRBJ2-7,14,TGTGCCAGCTCTCCAGCGGGAGGGCGTGAGGAGCAGTACTTC,CASSPAGGREEQYF
TRBD1,TRBV27,-,TRBJ1-2,13,TGTGCCAGCCATCAGGGGGTTAACTATGGCTACACCTTC,CASHQGVNYGYTF
TRBD1,TRBV2,-,TRBJ2-7,14,TGTGCCAGCAGCACCGGGACAGGGGAATACGAGCAGTACTTC,CASSTGTGEYEQYF
-,TRBV5-1,-,TRBJ1-2,14,TGCGCCAGCAGCTCGGATGACAGCCCGTATGGCTACACCTTC,CASSSDDSPYGYTF
-,TRBV15,-,TRBJ2-7,15,TGTGCCACCAGCAGAGATCCGGCGGCTCCCTACGAGCAGTACTTC,CATSRDPAAPYEQYF
-,TRBV20-1,few,TRBJ2-1,11,TGCAGTGCTAGAGTCCTCAATGAGCAGTTCTTC,CSARVLNEQFF
-,TRBV2,-,TRBJ2-7,11,TGTGCCAGCAGTCCTACCTACGAGCAGTACTTC,CASSPTYEQYF
TRBD1,TRBV5-1,few,TRBJ2-7,15,TGCGCCAGCACCGATCCCACGACAGGGGGTTATGAGCAGTACTTC,CASTDPTTGGYEQYF
TRBD1,TRBV5-1,-,TRBJ2-7,16,TGCGCCAGCAGCTTGTCCGCAGGGGGCGTTGATTACGAGCAGTACTTC,CASSLSAGGVDYEQYF
TRBD2,TRBV6-2/TRBV6-3,-,TRBJ2-7,17,TGTGCCAGCAGTTACTACCCGATTAGCGGGATCTCCTACGAGCAGTACTTC,CASSYYPISGISYEQYF
TRBD1,TRBV28,-,TRBJ1-3,15,TGTGCCAGCAGTCCACTAAAGGGACAGAAGGGTCCCATATATTTT,CASSPLKGQKGPIYF
-,TRBV29-1,-,TRBJ2-3,11,TGCAGCGCCCCTAACTCGGGTACGCAGTATTTT,CSAPNSGTQYF
TRBD2,TRBV24-1,-,TRBJ2-5,17,TGTGCCACCAGTGACCCGGGGACTAGCGGGATATCAGAGACCCAGTACTTC,CATSDPGTSGISETQYF
-,TRBV27,-,TRBJ2-7,14,TGTGCCAGCAGTTTCCGTGGGCCCTTCTACGAGCAGTACTTC,CASSFRGPFYEQYF
-,TRBV7-2,-,TRBJ1-4,14,TGTGCCAGCAGCTTCCAGGGGTACGGAGAAAAACTGTTTTTT,CASSFQGYGEKLFF
-,TRBV6-1,few,TRBJ2-7,15,TGTGCCAGCAGTGACCAGGGGCGGGAGTCCCACGAGCAGTACTTC,CASSDQGRESHEQYF